The rows below give T cell receptor beta chains drawn from one sample of a study of regulatory T cells in long-lasting Graves disease. TCRdb ran MiXCR on the multiplex PCR reads and lists one entry per CDR3 protein. The table records about 540,000 distinct CDR3 sequences, 13% of them present only once. These data were likewise used in another study, on T cells in Graves' hyperthyroidism and ophthalmopathy.

The sequencing here drew on peripheral blood mononuclear cells (PBMCs), taken at new diagnosis, from a patient treated with antithyroid drugs. All receptors derive from a man aged 25-40 years with Graves disease. Each CDR3 is given without its conserved first and last residue. Clone size appears in some rows only: once, few, many, or a class for an expanded clone.

V gene	J gene	clone size	CDR3 length	CDR3 protein
TRBV15	TRBJ1-4	-	13	ATSLGDRSNEKLF
TRBV12-3/TRBV12-4	TRBJ2-5	many	12	ASNQGLDQETQY
TRBV7-9	TRBJ2-5	many	10	ASSSPDGAQY
TRBV29-1	-	-	9	SVGNRETQY
TRBV12-3/TRBV12-4	TRBJ2-7	many	12	ASSRDPRSGEQY
TRBV30	TRBJ2-7	many	9	AWGEQGEQY
TRBV28	TRBJ2-5	many	13	ASSLRGTAQETQY
TRBV5-1	TRBJ2-7	-	14	ASSSVGRTTSYEQY
TRBV7-9	TRBJ2-1	-	16	ASSLRPRARNSYNEQF
TRBV12-3/TRBV12-4	TRBJ2-1	-	16	ASSKKSGALSSYNEQF
TRBV20-1	TRBJ1-4	many	11	SASPRSGEKLF
TRBV7-6	TRBJ2-4	-	14	ASSLPWREGVNIQY
TRBV30	TRBJ2-7	many	12	AWREETRDREQY
TRBV7-9	TRBJ2-1	-	14	ASSLLGAGGGNEQF
TRBV20-1	TRBJ2-3	many	11	SARAGRTDTQY
TRBV6-1	TRBJ1-2	-	12	ASTSAGGGYGYT
TRBV20-1	TRBJ1-1	many	13	SARDNGGAQAEAF
TRBV5-1	TRBJ1-2	many	11	ASSLNAAYGYT
TRBV24-1	TRBJ2-6	-	14	ATARGPHSGANVLT
TRBV5-6	TRBJ1-4	few	14	ASSLRTLTTNEKLF
TRBV25-1	TRBJ1-2	-	12	ASSESGRNYGYT
TRBV15	TRBJ2-1	many	16	ATSRDKLVGTARNEQF
TRBV12-5	TRBJ1-4	-	11	ASAPGTSEKLF
TRBV19	TRBJ1-2	-	13	ASSPSGTPNYGYT
TRBV5-1	TRBJ1-2	many	14	ASSLAERTDAYGYT
TRBV20-1	TRBJ2-7	many	10	SASGGPYEQY
TRBV11-2	TRBJ2-7	many	11	ASSLRGNYEQY
TRBV20-1	TRBJ2-3	-	14	SARDSAGGTRDTQY
TRBV20-1	TRBJ2-3	-	9	SDDGTDTQY
TRBV4-1	TRBJ1-1	-	13	ASSQDGARNTEAF
TRBV29-1	TRBJ2-1	-	14	SVVPAARGPSGEQF
TRBV29-1	TRBJ1-3	-	12	SVEDPGSADTIY
TRBV2	TRBJ2-7	many	8	ASTGYEQY
TRBV27	TRBJ2-1	many	12	ASSLSGSPGEQF
TRBV7-9	TRBJ2-7	many	14	ASSFSGSGSAYEQY
TRBV7-2	TRBJ2-7	many	15	ASAHVTYSGISYEQY
TRBV12-3/TRBV12-4	TRBJ1-5	many	11	ASSLPPNQPQH
TRBV12-3/TRBV12-4	TRBJ1-6	many	12	ASWRGTQNSPLH
TRBV27	TRBJ1-6	few	12	ASTQTGGHSPLH
TRBV18	TRBJ2-1	many	12	ASSRGDEEDEQF
TRBV29-1	TRBJ1-2	many	10	SVEPGGHGYT
TRBV12-3/TRBV12-4	TRBJ1-2	once	12	ASSLLDRDYGYT
TRBV24-1	TRBJ1-2	many	12	ATDRSKRDRLYT
TRBV25-1	TRBJ1-1	-	13	ASRPSTGGIAEAF